Described below is a single T cell receptor (beta chain) sequence and its context. Sequencing targeted expressed TCRB transcripts, as all isolated RNA had been reverse transcribed. Some clones are missing from TCRdb's copy, which holds only in-frame ones; the method was immunoSEQ multiplex PCR. The data contain 400,000 to 500,000 clones, about 15% of them singletons. From germline, CDR1 is SGHTA and CDR2 FQGNSA. V dropped 4 bases and J dropped 6 bases, with 11 bases sitting between them. The CDR3 totals 13 residues. A sort by CD45RO/CCR7/CD25/CD127/CD95/CD27 yielded CD4+ naive, central memory, regulatory and stem cell-like memory cells. The data belong to a study of beta chain features in type 1 diabetes.

Sequenced sample: naive CD4+ T cells from blood. J is TRBJ2-3 and V is TRBV7-2; D gene unclear. The sequence derives from a man aged 30-40 years in good health. CDR3 in amino acids: CASSSHPTDTQYF. In DNA, the CDR3 is TGTGCCAGCAGCTCTCATCCCACGGATACGCAGTATTTT. The full variable domain, with the rest looked up from reference TRBV7-2 and TRBJ2-3, is GAGVSQSPSNKVTEKGKDVELRCDPISGHTALYWYRQSLGQGLEFLIYFQGNSAPDKSGLPSDRFSAERTGGSVSTLTIQRTQQEDSAVYLCASSSHPTDTQYFGPGTRLTVL.